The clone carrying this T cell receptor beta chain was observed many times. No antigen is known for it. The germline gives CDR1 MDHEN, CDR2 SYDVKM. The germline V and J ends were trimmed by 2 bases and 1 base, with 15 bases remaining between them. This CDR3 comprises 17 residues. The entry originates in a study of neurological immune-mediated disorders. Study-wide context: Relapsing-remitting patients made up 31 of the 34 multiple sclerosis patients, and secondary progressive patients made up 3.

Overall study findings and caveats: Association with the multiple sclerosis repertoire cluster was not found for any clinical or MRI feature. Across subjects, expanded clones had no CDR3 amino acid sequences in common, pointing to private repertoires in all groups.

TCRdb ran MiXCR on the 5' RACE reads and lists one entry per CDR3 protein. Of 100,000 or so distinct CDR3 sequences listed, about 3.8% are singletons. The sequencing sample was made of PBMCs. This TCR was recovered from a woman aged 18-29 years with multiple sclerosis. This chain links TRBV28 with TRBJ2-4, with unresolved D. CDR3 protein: CASSLNVGLWAKNIQYF. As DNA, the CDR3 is TGTGCCAGCAGTTTAAATGTTGGGTTGTGGGCCAAAAACATTCAGTACTTC.